The clone carrying this T cell receptor beta chain was recorded only once. Its antigen is undetermined. The sample belongs to a study of cytomegalovirus exposure and HLA in healthy donors. Study-level information: HLA-typed donors were the source of around 87 million unique TCRs, which an early data release held. The study, taken as a whole, reports: The study put 150 to 200 TCR beta chains on its list as cytomegalovirus-associated.

It was with 60 Vbeta and 13 Jbeta primers that the PCR ran. The method was immunoSEQ multiplex PCR; TCRdb's version includes in-frame clones alone and lacks a portion of them. Among 150,000 to 200,000 clones listed, 80% to 85% were seen once. Sample: PBMCs. The source of this sequence is a man in his fifties or sixties in good health and CMV-seropositive.

The chain's CDR3 is CAWSVNSQTDTQYF. The CDR3 region has the DNA TGTGCCTGGAGTGTAAATAGCCAGACAGATACGCAGTATTTT. The chain is built from TRBV30 and TRBJ2-3, with unresolved D. CDR3 length: 14 residues. The V and J ends lost 0 bases and 3 bases respectively, with 10 bases between them. Germline CDR1 and CDR2: GTSNPN and SVGIG (reference sequence).